In its sample, the clone carrying this T cell receptor (beta chain) was seen once. The data belong to a study of T cells in Graves' hyperthyroidism and ophthalmopathy. Researchers took RNA transcripts and amplified the TCR beta CDR3 regions from them. Using the HTBI primer set, a first-round RT-PCR was run on the TCR CDR3. Each CDR3 protein is one row after TCRdb ran MiXCR on the multiplex PCR reads. This table has fewer than 400,000 distinct CDR3 sequences, around 15% appearing once. The specimen was blood. This receptor was obtained from a man aged 45 to 65 with Graves' ophthalmopathy.

The CDR3 spells CASSLTELNTEAFF. CDR3 in DNA: TGCGCCAGCAGCTTAACGGAGTTGAACACTGAAGCTTTCTTT. The V gene is TRBV5-1, the J gene TRBJ1-1, with D hard to call. Germline values: CDR1 SGHRS, CDR2 YFSETQ. The CDR3 has 14 amino acids. Trimming removed 2 bases from V and 0 bases from J, with 8 bases in between.